This T cell receptor beta chain was found in a study of shared clonotypes between healthy human individuals. This CDR3 comprises 16 residues. Germline V gene lookup returns CDR1 SGHRS and CDR2 YFSETQ. V lost 4 bases to trimming and J lost 3 bases, with 17 bases between them. The table came from immunoSEQ multiplex PCR; TCRdb's copy has only in-frame clones and leaves some out. Among roughly 1,500,000 clones listed, around 98.5% were seen once. This clone showed up just a few times. Sequencing was done on a sample of naive CD4+ T cells sorted from blood. Indicated subset: CD45RA+ positively selected. This chain connects TRBV5-1 to TRBJ2-1; possible D gene TRBD2, 5 bases. This TCR derives from a man between 25 and 39 years old in good health. CDR3 sequence reads: CASSPHFNGGYNEQFF. As DNA, the CDR3 is TGCGCCAGCAGCCCACACTTCAACGGAGGCTACAATGAGCAGTTCTTC.